Below are 10 T cell receptor beta chains sequenced from a single sample in a study of OX40 agonist ivuxolimab in advanced cancers. This table comes from immunoSEQ multiplex PCR, and its TCRdb copy is limited to in-frame clones, with some not included. The table records roughly 87,000 clones, about 90% of them present only once. Material: CD4+ or CD8+ T cells sorted from blood, obtained in a trial of the OX40 agonist ivuxolimab. The source of these receptors is an adult with an advanced solid tumor such as melanoma, head and neck, liver or kidney cancer.

The chain is built from TRBV4-3 and TRBJ1-2; possibly TRBD1 for D (6 bases). Looked up from germline, CDR1 is LGHNA and CDR2 is YSLEER. V dropped 6 bases and J dropped 7 bases, with 21 bases sitting between them. The CDR3 runs to 15 residues. The CDR3 is CASSINTITTGGYTF. As DNA, the CDR3 is TGCGCCAGCAGTATAAACACTATTACGACAGGTGGCTACACCTTC.

The genes are TRBV20-1 and TRBJ2-5; D is unresolved. Between the trimmed V and J ends, which lost 3 bases and 4 bases, there was a span of 3 bases. CDR1 is DFQATT and CDR2 is SNEGSKA in the germline V gene (reference sequence). CDR3 length: 10 amino acids. The CDR3 loop is CSASGETQYF. CDR3 nucleotide sequence: TGCAGTGCTAGTGGAGAGACCCAGTACTTC.

The chain combines TRBV27 with TRBJ1-2; 8 bases map to TRBD1. Germline V lookup: CDR1 MNHEY, CDR2 SMNVEV (reference sequence). The CDR3 has 13 residues. Losses at the gene ends were 6 bases for V and 8 bases for J; bases not matched to a gene: 8. CDR3 DNA sequence: TGTGCCAGCAGGGCAGGGGGCGCCGGGGGCTACACCTTC. Translated: CASRAGGAGGYTF.

The J gene is TRBJ1-5, the V gene TRBV13, with D hard to call. V was shortened by 3 bases and J by 0 bases, with 3 bases between the two germline ends. The germline V gene encodes CDR1 PRHDT and CDR2 FYEKMQ (reference sequence). The CDR3 is 13 residues long. CDR3 nucleotides: TGTGCCAGCAGCTTGGGTAGCAATCAGCCCCAGCATTTT. Protein: CASSLGSNQPQHF.

The chain links TRBV6-1 to TRBJ2-7; 11 nucleotides agree with TRBD1. This CDR3 spans 15 amino acids. With V trimmed by 2 bases and J by 3 bases, 3 bases remained unmatched. Germline V lookup: CDR1 MNHNS, CDR2 SASEGT. CDR3 DNA: TGTGCCAGCAGTGAAACTGGGACAGGGGGCTACGAGCAGTACTTC. Amino acid sequence: CASSETGTGGYEQYF.

J is TRBJ2-3 and V is TRBV2; 9 positions agree with TRBD2. V shed 1 base, J shed 6 bases, and the junction held 11 bases outside the gene matches. The CDR3 contains 17 residues. CDR1 is SNHLY and CDR2 is FYNNEI in the germline V gene. CDR3 amino acids: CASSEGGSGSILDTQYF. CDR3 sequence (DNA): TGTGCCAGCAGTGAAGGCGGTAGCGGGAGTATCCTGGATACGCAGTATTTT. Drawing the rest from reference TRBV2 and TRBJ2-3, the complete variable domain is EPEVTQTPSHQVTQMGQEVILRCVPISNHLYFYWYRQILGQKVEFLVSFYNNEISEKSEIFDDQFSVERPDGSNFTLKIRSTKLEDSAMYFCASSEGGSGSILDTQYFGPGTRLTVL.

The gene calls are TRBV5-4 and TRBJ1-2; weak D call: TRBD1 (5 bases). CDR1 and CDR2 from the germline V gene are SGHNT and YYREEE (reference sequence). V dropped 0 bases and J dropped 8 bases, with 20 bases sitting between them. There are 16 residues in the CDR3. This CDR3 is CASSLDRGHTSKGYTF. CDR3 in DNA: TGTGCCAGCAGCTTGGATCGCGGACACACAAGCAAGGGCTACACCTTC.

This rearrangement joins TRBV7-3 to TRBJ2-1, with 7 nucleotides matching TRBD2. CDR3 length equals 16 residues. Trimming took 5 bases from V and 0 from J; bases not matched to a gene: 7. Germline CDR1 SGHTA, CDR2 FQGTGA. Written as DNA, the CDR3 is TGTGCCAGCAGCCCCAAAGGGGACTACTCCTACAATGAGCAGTTCTTC. Translation gives CASSPKGDYSYNEQFF.

This clone came up a few times. The gene calls are TRBV28 and TRBJ1-5, with D unresolved. This CDR3 is built from 14 residues. Trimming shortened V by 6 bases and J by 0 bases, and 9 bases separated the two germline ends. Germline V CDR1 and CDR2: MDHEN, SYDVKM. CDR3 loop: CASREPYSNQPQHF. The CDR3 DNA sequence: TGTGCCAGCAGGGAACCTTATAGCAATCAGCCCCAGCATTTT.

The V call is TRBV30, the J call TRBJ2-3, with 11 bases matching TRBD2. The CDR3 loop spans 15 amino acids. V gave up 0 bases and J gave up 4 bases; unmatched junction bases: 3. Germline V gene data show CDR1 as GTSNPN and CDR2 as SVGIG (reference sequence). The CDR3, as DNA: TGTGCCTGGAGTGTCTTAGCGGGAGGGGCAGATACGCAGTATTTT. It specifies CAWSVLAGGADTQYF.